The 11 T cell receptor beta chains in this list originate from one sample, sequenced in a study of response to subunit inactivated influenza vaccine. TCRdb processed the RT-PCR reads anew with MiXCR; each CDR3 protein has one entry. Of some 800,000 distinct CDR3 sequences in the sample, approximately 22% were seen once. The material sequenced was PBMCs from blood, taken roughly 5 days after vaccination. These receptors were taken from a man over 45 who received an inactivated influenza vaccine.

Only one count was recorded for this clonotype. The rearrangement uses TRBV7-2 and TRBJ2-7, with 7 bases aligning to TRBD2. The CDR3 sequence is 17 residues long. The trim removed 5 bases at V and 2 bases at J, leaving 15 bases unmatched. In germline, CDR1 is SGHTA, CDR2 FQGNSA. Here the CDR3 DNA reads TGTGCCAGCAGCCCTAGGAGGGTAGCGGGCCGTACCTACGAGCAGTACTTC. Amino acids: CASSPRRVAGRTYEQYF.

The chain couples TRBV12-3 or TRBV12-4 to TRBJ1-1; 7 nucleotides match TRBD1. V shed 6 bases and J 5 bases; nucleotides not matched to a gene: 12. CDR3 length equals 15 residues. The CDR3 sequence is CASSQETGTGTEAFF. The CDR3 DNA reads as TGTGCCAGCAGCCAAGAGACAGGGACTGGGACTGAAGCTTTCTTT.

This chain joins TRBV18 and TRBJ2-7, with D maybe TRBD1 (5 bases). V lost 6 bases and J 2 bases, leaving 17 bases between the germline ends. The CDR3 extends over 15 amino acids. Germline CDR1 KGHSH, CDR2 LQKENI. CDR3 amino acids: CASSPTDRTTYEQYF. As DNA, the CDR3 is TGTGCCAGCTCCCCGACAGACCGGACCACCTACGAGCAGTACTTC.

This sequence joins TRBV4-2 and TRBJ1-5, with D unresolved. CDR3 length equals 13 residues. Per the germline V gene, CDR1 is LGHNA and CDR2 is YNFKEQ. V was trimmed by 0 bases and J by 10 bases, leaving 10 bases between them. The CDR3 bases are TGTGCCAGCAGCCAAGATCCCCGACGACCCCAGCATTTT. This translates into CASSQDPRRPQHF.

This chain's CDR3 is CASSQAGTGFGYTF. The CDR3 DNA sequence: TGTGCCAGCAGCCAAGCCGGGACAGGGTTTGGCTACACCTTC. The genes are TRBV3-1 and TRBJ1-2; 9 nucleotides match TRBD1. CDR3 length equals 14 residues. Germline V gene data show CDR1 as LGHDT and CDR2 as YNNKEL (reference sequence). Trimming took 1 base from V and 7 from J; bases not matched to a gene: 4.

The genes are TRBV6-2 or TRBV6-3 and TRBJ1-2; D is ambiguous. From germline, CDR1 is MNHEY and CDR2 SVGEGT. The CDR3 has 14 residues. The V and J ends lost 0 bases and 3 bases respectively, with 8 bases between them. CDR3 nucleotide sequence: TGTGCCAGCAGTTACTCGAATCAGCACTATGGCTACACCTTC. This encodes CASSYSNQHYGYTF.

This clonotype has a handful of counts. The gene calls are TRBV6-5 and TRBJ1-1; D unclear. V dropped 2 bases and J dropped 0 bases, with 10 bases sitting between them. This CDR3 contains 15 residues. Germline V gives CDR1 MNHEY, CDR2 SVGAGI. CDR3 in amino acids: CASSYEGGMNTEAFF. As DNA, the CDR3 is TGTGCCAGCAGTTACGAGGGCGGTATGAACACTGAAGCTTTCTTT.

The rearrangement joins TRBV20-1 to TRBJ2-7, with TRBD1 as a possible D gene (6 bases). With 6 bases removed from V and 0 bases from J, the gap between germline ends came to 12 bases. The CDR3 is 13 residues long. Germline V CDR1 and CDR2: DFQATT, SNEGSKA (reference sequence). CDR3 in amino acids: CSAPRDNSYEQYF. The CDR3, as DNA: TGCAGTGCGCCTCGGGACAACTCCTACGAGCAGTACTTC.

V gene TRBV20-1 combines with J gene TRBJ2-1; TRBD2 aligns across 10 bases. There are 17 residues in the CDR3. Looked up from germline, CDR1 is DFQATT and CDR2 is SNEGSKA (reference sequence). V lost 6 bases to trimming and J lost 3 bases; unmatched junction nucleotides: 14. CDR3 protein: CSAVLAGTPYYYNEQFF. In nucleotides, the CDR3 is TGCAGTGCCGTACTAGCGGGAACCCCCTACTACTACAATGAGCAGTTCTTC.

This chain links TRBV7-2 with TRBJ2-5, with 10 bases matching TRBD2. The V segment lost 1 base and the J segment 5 bases; nucleotides outside the gene matches: 7. CDR3 size: 16 residues. CDR1 is SGHTA and CDR2 is FQGNSA in the germline V gene. CDR3 in DNA: TGTGCCAGCAGCTTAGTGGCTAGCGGGAGCGTGGAGACCCAGTACTTC. It codes for CASSLVASGSVETQYF. Supplemented by reference TRBV7-2 and TRBJ2-5, the full variable domain reads GAGVSQSPSNKVTEKGKDVELRCDPISGHTALYWYRQSLGQGLEFLIYFQGNSAPDKSGLPSDRFSAERTGGSVSTLTIQRTQQEDSAVYLCASSLVASGSVETQYFGPGTRLLVL.

The chain has TRBV5-6 and TRBJ2-4; TRBD1 agrees at 8 bases. V shed 4 bases and J 8 bases; nucleotides not matched to a gene: 8. The CDR3 totals 14 residues. Germline V gene sequence: CDR1 SGHDT, CDR2 YYEEEE. The chain's CDR3 is CASSIGQGGHIQYF. CDR3 DNA sequence: TGTGCCAGCAGCATAGGACAGGGAGGACACATTCAGTACTTC.